This T cell receptor beta chain was captured by sequencing in a study of blood T cell repertoires in COVID-19. The wider study: Samples came from the United States, Italy and Spain, spanning acute and convalescent COVID-19. Sample material is recorded as cDNA or gDNA derived from T cells, B-cell-depleted T cells, or PBMCs.

V lost 0 bases to trimming and J lost 7 bases; unmatched junction nucleotides: 5. The germline V gene encodes CDR1 LNHDA and CDR2 SQIVND (reference sequence). The CDR3 is 16 amino acids. In the authors' methods: By means of reference gene primer amplification, nucleated cell counts were estimated. Repertoires were generated with immunoSEQ multiplex PCR, while TCRdb's copy carries only in-frame clones and drops some. V, J and clone size derive from that table, while D and trimming were established from the DNA sequence. The sample has more than 250,000 clones; over 75% are singletons. This chain uses TRBV19 with TRBJ1-4, with TRBD1 matching 10 bases. The sequence came from a human donor in a cohort sampled during active COVID-19. Sequenced sample: peripheral blood. The CDR3 protein is CASSIDAWTGGEKLFF. The CDR3 region has the DNA TGTGCCAGTAGTATAGATGCTTGGACAGGGGGTGAAAAACTGTTTTTT. Full variable domain (missing parts from reference TRBV19 and TRBJ1-4): DGGITQSPKYLFRKEGQNVTLSCEQNLNHDAMYWYRQDPGQGLRLIYYSQIVNDFQKGDIAEGYSVSREKKESFPLTVTSAQKNPTAFYLCASSIDAWTGGEKLFFGSGTQLSVL.